This record covers a single T cell receptor (beta chain). The data belong to a study of immune evolution from preneoplasia to lung adenocarcinoma. This CDR3 contains 15 residues. V lost 4 bases to trimming and J lost 0 bases, with 14 bases between them. The germline gives CDR1 SGDLS, CDR2 YYNGEE. Libraries were prepared by immunoSEQ multiplex PCR; TCRdb keeps only in-frame clonotypes and omits some of them. The table records roughly 5,000 clones, around 76% of them present only once. V usage is TRBV9 and J usage is TRBJ2-7; the D call may be TRBD1 or TRBD2 (5 bases each). The receptor comes from a person in their sixties or seventies with lung adenocarcinoma. The material sequenced was FFPE adjacent normal lung tissue. The CDR3 protein is CASSPTGTDSYEQYF. In DNA form, the CDR3 reads TGTGCCAGCAGCCCAACCGGGACCGACTCCTACGAGCAGTACTTC.